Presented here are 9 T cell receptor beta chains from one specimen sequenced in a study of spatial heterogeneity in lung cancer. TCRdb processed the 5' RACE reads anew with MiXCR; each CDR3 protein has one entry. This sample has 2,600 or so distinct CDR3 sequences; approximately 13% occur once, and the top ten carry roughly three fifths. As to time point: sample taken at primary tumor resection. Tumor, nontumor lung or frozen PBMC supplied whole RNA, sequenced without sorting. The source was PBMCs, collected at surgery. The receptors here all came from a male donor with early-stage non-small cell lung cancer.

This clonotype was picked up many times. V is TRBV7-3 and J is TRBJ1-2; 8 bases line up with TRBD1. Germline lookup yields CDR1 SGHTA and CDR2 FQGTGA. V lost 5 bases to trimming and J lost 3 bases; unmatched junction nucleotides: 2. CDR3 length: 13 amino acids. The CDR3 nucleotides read TGTGCCAGCAGCCCGACAGGGGACTATGGCTACACCTTC. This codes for CASSPTGDYGYTF.

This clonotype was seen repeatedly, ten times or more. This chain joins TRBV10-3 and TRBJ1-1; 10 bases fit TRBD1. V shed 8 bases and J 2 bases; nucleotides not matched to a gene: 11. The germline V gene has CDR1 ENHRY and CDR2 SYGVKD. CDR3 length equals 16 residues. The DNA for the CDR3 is TGTGCCATCGGCGAGGGGGGACAGGGGATAAACACTGAAGCTTTCTTT. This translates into CAIGEGGQGINTEAFF.

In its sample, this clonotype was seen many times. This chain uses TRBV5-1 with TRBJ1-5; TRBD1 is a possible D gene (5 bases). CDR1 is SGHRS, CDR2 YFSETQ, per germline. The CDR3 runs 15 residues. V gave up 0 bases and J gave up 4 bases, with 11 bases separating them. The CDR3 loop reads CASSLAGGSNQPQHF. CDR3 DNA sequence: TGCGCCAGCAGCTTGGCCGGGGGAAGTAATCAGCCCCAGCATTTT.

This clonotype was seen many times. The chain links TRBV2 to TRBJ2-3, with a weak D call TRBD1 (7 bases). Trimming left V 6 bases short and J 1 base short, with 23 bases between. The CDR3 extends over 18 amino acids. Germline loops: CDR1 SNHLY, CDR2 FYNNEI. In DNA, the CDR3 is TGTGCCAGCAGCCCCCCGACAGGGCTATCGGGAGGCACAGATACGCAGTATTTT. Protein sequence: CASSPPTGLSGGTDTQYF.

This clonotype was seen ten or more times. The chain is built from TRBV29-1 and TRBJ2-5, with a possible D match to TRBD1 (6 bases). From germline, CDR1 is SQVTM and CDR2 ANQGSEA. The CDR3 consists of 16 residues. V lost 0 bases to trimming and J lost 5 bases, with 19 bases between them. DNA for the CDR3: TGCAGCGTTGAAGACCGACAGGCCACAGAGTGGGAGACCCAGTACTTC. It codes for CSVEDRQATEWETQYF. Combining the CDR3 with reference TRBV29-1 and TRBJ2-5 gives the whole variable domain SAVISQKPSRDICQRGTSLTIQCQVDSQVTMMFWYRQQPGQSLTLIATANQGSEATYESGFVIDKFPISRPNLTFSTLTVSNMSPEDSSIYLCSVEDRQATEWETQYFGPGTRLLVL.

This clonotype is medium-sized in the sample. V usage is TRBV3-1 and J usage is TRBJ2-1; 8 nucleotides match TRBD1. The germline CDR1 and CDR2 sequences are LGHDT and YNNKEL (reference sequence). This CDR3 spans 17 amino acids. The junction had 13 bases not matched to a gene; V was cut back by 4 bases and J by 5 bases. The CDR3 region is CASSPVLGTGSDNEQFF. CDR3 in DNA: TGTGCCAGCAGCCCCGTACTAGGGACAGGTTCTGACAATGAGCAGTTCTTC.

In DNA form, the CDR3 reads TGTGCCAGCAGTTACGGGGTATATAATTCACCCCTCCACTTT. The encoded protein is CASSYGVYNSPLHF. The genes are TRBV6-5 and TRBJ1-6; no clear D gene. The CDR3 contains 14 residues. V was cut by 2 bases and J by 4 bases, with 6 bases left in between. CDR1 and CDR2 (germline): MNHEY, SVGAGI.

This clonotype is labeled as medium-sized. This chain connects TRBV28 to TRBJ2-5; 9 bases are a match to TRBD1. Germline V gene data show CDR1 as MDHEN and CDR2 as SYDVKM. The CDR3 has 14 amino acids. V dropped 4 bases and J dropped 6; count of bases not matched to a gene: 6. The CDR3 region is CASSSLGQGQTQYF. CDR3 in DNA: TGTGCCAGCAGTTCGCTGGGACAGGGACAGACCCAGTACTTC.

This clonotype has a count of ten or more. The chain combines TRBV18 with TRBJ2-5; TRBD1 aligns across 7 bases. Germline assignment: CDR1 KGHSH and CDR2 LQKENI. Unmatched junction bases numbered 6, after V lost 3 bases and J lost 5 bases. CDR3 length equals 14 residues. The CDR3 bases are TGTGCCAGCTCACCGGGACAGACCTCTGAGACCCAGTACTTC. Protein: CASSPGQTSETQYF.